This record covers a single T cell receptor beta chain. These data come from a study of blood T cell repertoires in COVID-19. Study as a whole: Sources were T cells, B-cell-depleted T cells, or PBMCs; the material itself was cDNA or gDNA.

CDR3 length: 15 amino acids. Germline V gene lookup returns CDR1 MNHEY and CDR2 SVGEGT. Trimming at V came to 5 bases and at J to 6 bases, leaving 11 bases not matched to a gene. Sequenced by immunoSEQ multiplex PCR; TCRdb stores in-frame clones only, minus some. The sample records approximately 160,000 clones, about 85% being singletons. Material for sequencing was peripheral blood. This sequence was found in a man aged 60 to 75 who had recovered from COVID-19. The J gene is TRBJ1-1, the V gene TRBV6-2 or TRBV6-3; 8 bases align to TRBD1. The CDR3 reads CASSGDRGVFAEAFF. The CDR3 nucleotides are TGTGCCAGCAGTGGTGACAGGGGTGTTTTCGCTGAAGCTTTCTTT.